These 23 T cell receptor beta chains were all obtained from the same sample, sequenced in a study of shared clonotypes between healthy human individuals. Here immunoSEQ multiplex PCR was the method, and the copy in TCRdb shows in-frame clones only, minus some. The profile covers 300,000 to 400,000 clones, with about nine tenths appearing a single time and 15% to 20% taken by the ten largest. The sample consisted of memory CD8+ T cells sorted from blood. Subset reported: CD45RO+ cells pooled with CCR7-negative TemRA cells. The receptors stem from a man aged 18 to 29 in good health.

The J gene is TRBJ1-3, the V gene TRBV6-5, with no clear D. The V gene lost 6 bases and the J gene lost 0 bases, with 12 bases spanning the gap. Germline CDR1 and CDR2: MNHEY and SVGAGI. The CDR3 runs 15 residues. CDR3 sequence reads: CASSPRAPSGNTIYF. In DNA form, the CDR3 reads TGTGCCAGCAGCCCTCGGGCGCCCTCTGGAAACACCATATATTTT.

The chain recombines TRBV11-3 with TRBJ2-2; TRBD1 might be the D (5 bases). The CDR3 covers 17 residues. Between the trimmed V and J ends, which lost 0 bases and 3 bases, there was a span of 14 bases. Germline V gene sequence: CDR1 SGHNT, CDR2 YENEEA. Here the CDR3 reads CASSLDKGFQYTGELFF. The CDR3 DNA reads as TGTGCCAGCAGCTTAGATAAGGGGTTTCAGTACACCGGGGAGCTGTTTTTT. The variable domain in full, with the rest retrieved from reference TRBV11-3 and TRBJ2-2, is EAGVVQSPRYKIIEKKQPVAFWCNPISGHNTLYWYLQNLGQGPELLIRYENEEAVDDSQLPKDRFSAERLKGVDSTLKIQPAELGDSAVYLCASSLDKGFQYTGELFFGEGSRLTVL.

This clone was recorded only once. J is TRBJ2-3 and V is TRBV5-1; no clear D gene. Germline lookup yields CDR1 SGHRS and CDR2 YFSETQ. This CDR3 comprises 14 residues. V dropped 0 bases and J dropped 4 bases, with 9 bases sitting between them. In nucleotides, the CDR3 is TGCGCCAGCAGCTTGGAAAATTGGTCAGATACGCAGTATTTT. It encodes CASSLENWSDTQYF.

CDR3 sequence (DNA): TGTGCCAGTAGTATCTACAGGGAAACTGAAGCTTTCTTT. It translates to CASSIYRETEAFF. The rearrangement joins TRBV19 to TRBJ1-1; a possible D gene is TRBD1 (6 bases). Germline V gives CDR1 LNHDA, CDR2 SQIVND (reference sequence). The CDR3 contains 13 residues. V lost 3 bases and J lost 5, with 10 bases in between.

The chain uses TRBV5-1 and TRBJ2-7; D may be TRBD2 (6 bases). The V gene lost 4 bases and the J gene lost 5 bases, with 7 bases spanning the gap. This CDR3 spans 11 amino acids. Germline V gives CDR1 SGHRS, CDR2 YFSETQ. The CDR3 loop is CASSPGDEQYF. Written as DNA, the CDR3 is TGCGCCAGCAGCCCGGGGGACGAGCAGTACTTC.

This sequence joins TRBV9 and TRBJ1-1; 9 bases agree with TRBD1. This CDR3 spans 17 amino acids. The J segment lost 2 bases and the V segment lost 3 bases, leaving 11 bases of the junction unmatched. CDR1 is SGDLS, CDR2 YYNGEE, per germline. In nucleotides, the CDR3 is TGTGCCAGCAGCGGGGAGGACAGGGGAGTTTTTAACACTGAAGCTTTCTTT. Translating gives CASSGEDRGVFNTEAFF.

This clone was detected only a few times. The CDR3 DNA sequence: TGTGCCATCAGTGCTCTAGGATTGTCCTACAATGAGCAGTTCTTC. Its protein is CAISALGLSYNEQFF. The rearrangement joins TRBV10-3 to TRBJ2-1; no reliable D call. The CDR3 extends over 15 amino acids. Trimming left V 4 bases short and J 1 base short, with 11 bases between. CDR1 ENHRY and CDR2 SYGVKD come from the germline V gene.

The chain carries TRBV5-4 and TRBJ1-3, with 8 bases that match TRBD1. CDR1 SGHNT and CDR2 YYREEE come from the germline V gene (reference sequence). Unmatched junction bases numbered 13, after V lost 4 bases and J lost 7 bases. This CDR3 comprises 16 residues. This CDR3 reads CASSGGRDRNRNTIYF. The CDR3 nucleotides read TGTGCCAGCAGCGGAGGCCGGGACAGGAATCGGAACACCATATATTTT.

This chain uses TRBV19 with TRBJ1-3; 7 bases match TRBD1. The CDR3 consists of 15 residues. The V gene's germline CDR1 is LNHDA and CDR2 SQIVND (reference sequence). Losses at the gene ends were 5 bases for V and 0 bases for J; bases not matched to a gene: 4. CDR3 amino acids: CASSYRDSSGNTIYF. In DNA form, the CDR3 reads TGTGCCAGTAGTTACCGGGACAGCTCTGGAAACACCATATATTTT.

V usage is TRBV9 and J usage is TRBJ2-7; possibly TRBD2 for D (6 bases). The germline V gene encodes CDR1 SGDLS and CDR2 YYNGEE. V was shortened by 0 bases and J by 5 bases, with 15 bases between the two germline ends. The CDR3 runs to 15 residues. The CDR3 sequence: CASSVGLALAHEQYF. In nucleotides, the CDR3 is TGTGCCAGCAGCGTAGGCCTAGCGCTGGCCCACGAGCAGTACTTC.

The J gene is TRBJ2-2, the V gene TRBV10-1, with 11 positions matching TRBD1. The V segment lost 5 bases and the J segment 0 bases; nucleotides outside the gene matches: 11. Germline-derived CDR1 and CDR2 are WNHNN and SYGVQD (reference sequence). The CDR3 runs to 19 residues. In nucleotides, the CDR3 is TGCGCCAGCAGTACTGGACAGGGGGCCGGAGGCGCGAACACCGGGGAGCTGTTTTTT. It is translated as CASSTGQGAGGANTGELFF.

V usage is TRBV9 and J usage is TRBJ2-7; TRBD1 is a possible D gene (6 bases). Trimming removed 0 bases at V and 2 bases at J, with 15 bases between. The CDR3 covers 16 residues. Germline V gives CDR1 SGDLS, CDR2 YYNGEE. The CDR3 sequence: CASSVGGATGPYEQYF. The DNA of the CDR3 is TGTGCCAGCAGCGTAGGGGGAGCGACAGGTCCCTACGAGCAGTACTTC.

This clone has only one observation. The chain uses TRBV7-9 and TRBJ2-7; D possibly corresponds to TRBD1 (6 bases). Germline V lookup: CDR1 SEHNR, CDR2 FQNEAQ (reference sequence). V shed 3 bases and J shed 4 bases, with 13 bases lying between them. This CDR3 has 14 amino acids. The CDR3 protein is CASSLGDITYEQYF. For the CDR3, the DNA is TGTGCCAGCAGCTTGGGGGACATTACTTACGAGCAGTACTTC.

As regards this clone: Other DNA sequences from this sample encode an identical CDR3 as well. This chain uses TRBV30 with TRBJ2-3, with D possibly matching TRBD1 (5 bases). Trimming left V 0 bases short and J 4 bases short, with 11 bases between. The germline V gene encodes CDR1 GTSNPN and CDR2 SVGIG (reference sequence). The CDR3 consists of 14 residues. For the CDR3, the DNA is TGTGCCTGGAGTGTACTGGGGCCCCCAGATACGCAGTATTTT. Encoded protein: CAWSVLGPPDTQYF.

V is TRBV6-5 and J is TRBJ2-5, with a tentative D call TRBD1 (6 bases). Trimming left V 6 bases short and J 1 base short, with 15 bases between. Germline V gene data show CDR1 as MNHEY and CDR2 as SVGAGI. This CDR3 is 15 amino acids long. CDR3 protein: CASRPLGQTQETQYF. The CDR3 bases are TGTGCCAGCAGGCCCCTCGGACAGACCCAAGAGACCCAGTACTTC.

This clone has a count of ten or more. The sample contains more than one DNA sequence encoding this CDR3. The V call is TRBV9, the J call TRBJ2-3; TRBD1 agrees at 7 bases. This CDR3 region has 15 residues. V shed 2 bases and J 2 bases; nucleotides not matched to a gene: 5. Germline V gives CDR1 SGDLS, CDR2 YYNGEE. The CDR3 loop is CASSVRGLYTDTQYF. The DNA for the CDR3 is TGTGCCAGCAGCGTGAGGGGGCTTTACACAGATACGCAGTATTTT.

This chain joins TRBV6-5 and TRBJ1-1, with 9 bases identical to TRBD1. J gave up 3 bases and V 6 bases, and 8 bases lay outside the gene matches. The germline V gene has CDR1 MNHEY and CDR2 SVGAGI. This CDR3 has 15 amino acids. In DNA, the CDR3 is TGTGCCAGCAGCCAACCGACAGGGGGTTACACTGAAGCTTTCTTT. Protein: CASSQPTGGYTEAFF.

This sequence joins TRBV27 and TRBJ2-7; D is unclear. V lost 8 bases and J 2 bases, leaving 13 bases between the germline ends. The CDR3 runs 13 residues. Per germline, CDR1 MNHEY and CDR2 SMNVEV (reference sequence). The CDR3 bases are TGTGCCAGCCGGGCCGGGTACCCCTACGAGCAGTACTTC. It translates to CASRAGYPYEQYF.

The chain is built from TRBV7-9 and TRBJ1-2, with D perhaps TRBD1 (6 bases). Trimming pared 4 bases from V and 7 bases from J, leaving 13 bases between. Germline CDR1 is SEHNR and CDR2 is FQNEAQ (reference sequence). The CDR3 spans 13 residues. CDR3 protein: CASSSAQGIGYTF. The CDR3 nucleotides read TGTGCCAGCAGCTCTGCACAGGGAATTGGCTACACCTTC.

Only a few counts were recorded for this clone. The chain's CDR3 is CASSPNPDGNTEAFF. CDR3 bases: TGCGCCAGCAGCCCCAACCCGGACGGAAACACTGAAGCTTTCTTT. V and J are TRBV5-1 and TRBJ1-1; D is uncertain. The CDR3 totals 15 residues. Germline CDR1 and CDR2: SGHRS and YFSETQ. V was cut by 4 bases and J by 2 bases, with 15 bases left in between. Combining the CDR3 with reference TRBV5-1 and TRBJ1-1 gives the whole variable domain KAGVTQTPRYLIKTRGQQVTLSCSPISGHRSVSWYQQTPGQGLQFLFEYFSETQRNKGNFPGRFSGRQFSNSRSEMNVSTLELGDSALYLCASSPNPDGNTEAFFGQGTRLTVV.

This clone has just one count. V is TRBV28 and J is TRBJ1-5; D might be TRBD1 (6 bases). With 5 bases removed from V and 1 base from J, the gap between germline ends came to 9 bases. There are 14 residues in the CDR3. The germline CDR1 and CDR2 sequences are MDHEN and SYDVKM. In DNA form, the CDR3 reads TGTGCCAGCAGTCTCACAGGGAGCAATCAGCCCCAGCATTTT. This codes for CASSLTGSNQPQHF.

This clone was found once. The CDR3 loop is CASTWELNTEAFF. The CDR3, as DNA: TGCGCCAGCACTTGGGAGCTTAACACTGAAGCTTTCTTT. The gene calls are TRBV10-2 and TRBJ1-1; unclear D gene. The V end was cut by 7 bases, the J end by 2 bases, with 11 bases between. The CDR3 sequence is 13 residues long. Germline V CDR1 and CDR2: WSHSY, SAAADI.

The rearrangement links TRBV4-1 to TRBJ1-1, with D tentatively TRBD1 (5 bases). Germline V gene data show CDR1 as MGHRA and CDR2 as YSYEKL. Trimming took off 4 bases at V and 3 bases at J, with 12 bases between the two ends. The length of the CDR3 is 14 residues. CDR3 amino acids: CASSPRDGDTEAFF. CDR3 nucleotide sequence: TGCGCCAGCAGCCCGAGGGACGGCGACACTGAAGCTTTCTTT.